The clone carrying this TCR beta chain was seen many times. Its antigen is unidentified. As every portion of the isolated RNA was reverse transcribed, the sequencing read expressed TCRB transcripts. Produced via immunoSEQ multiplex PCR; TCRdb's table is partial and in-frame only. The table records about 340,000 clones, around an eighth of them present only once. Germline V gene sequence: CDR1 SQVTM, CDR2 ANQGSEA. After removal of 5 bases from V and 7 bases from J, the junction contained 13 bases not matched to a gene. The CDR3 is made up of 15 amino acids. The entry originates in a study of beta chain features in type 1 diabetes. General study results and limits: Moderate but significant shortening of TCRB CDR3s was recorded in all four CD4+ subsets from Type 1 diabetes patients. Cells expressing TCR highly could be over-represented by cDNA sequencing.

Input material: naive CD4+ T cells from blood. The rearrangement uses TRBV29-1 and TRBJ2-7; TRBD2 aligns across 11 bases. This receptor was identified in a young woman with type 1 diabetes. The CDR3 sequence is CSVSIAGGPTLEQYF. Written as DNA, the CDR3 is TGCAGCGTTTCCATAGCGGGAGGGCCCACCCTGGAGCAGTACTTC.